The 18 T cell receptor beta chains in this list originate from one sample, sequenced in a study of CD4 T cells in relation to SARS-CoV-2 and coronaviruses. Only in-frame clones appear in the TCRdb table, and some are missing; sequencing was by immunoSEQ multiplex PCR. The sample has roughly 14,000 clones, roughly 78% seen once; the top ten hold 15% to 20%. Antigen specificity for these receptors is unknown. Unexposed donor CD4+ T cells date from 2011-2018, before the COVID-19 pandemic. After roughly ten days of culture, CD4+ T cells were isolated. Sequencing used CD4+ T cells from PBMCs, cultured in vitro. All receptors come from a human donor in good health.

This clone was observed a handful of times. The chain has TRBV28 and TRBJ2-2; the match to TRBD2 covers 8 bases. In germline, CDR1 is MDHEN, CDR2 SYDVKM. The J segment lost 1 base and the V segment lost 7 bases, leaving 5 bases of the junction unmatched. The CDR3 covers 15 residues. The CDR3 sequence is CASKLAEMNTGELFF. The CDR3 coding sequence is TGTGCCAGCAAACTAGCGGAAATGAACACCGGGGAGCTGTTTTTT.

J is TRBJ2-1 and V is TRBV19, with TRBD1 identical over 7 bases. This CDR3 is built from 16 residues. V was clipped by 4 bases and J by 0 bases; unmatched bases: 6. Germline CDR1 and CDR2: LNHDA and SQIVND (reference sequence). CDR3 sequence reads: CASSTGTARSYNEQFF. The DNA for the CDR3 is TGTGCCAGTAGTACTGGGACAGCCCGCTCCTACAATGAGCAGTTCTTC.

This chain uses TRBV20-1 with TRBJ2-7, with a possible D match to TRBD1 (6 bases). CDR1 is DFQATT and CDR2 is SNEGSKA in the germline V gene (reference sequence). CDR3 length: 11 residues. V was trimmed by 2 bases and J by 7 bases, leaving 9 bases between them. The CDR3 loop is CSARRGWEQYF. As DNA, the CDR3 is TGCAGTGCTAGAAGGGGGTGGGAGCAGTACTTC.

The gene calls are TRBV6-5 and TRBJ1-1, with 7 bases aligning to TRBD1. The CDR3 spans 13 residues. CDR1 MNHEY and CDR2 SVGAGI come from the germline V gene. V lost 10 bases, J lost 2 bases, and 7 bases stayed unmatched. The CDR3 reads CANKGQHNTEAFF. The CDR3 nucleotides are TGTGCCAACAAGGGACAGCACAACACTGAAGCTTTCTTT.

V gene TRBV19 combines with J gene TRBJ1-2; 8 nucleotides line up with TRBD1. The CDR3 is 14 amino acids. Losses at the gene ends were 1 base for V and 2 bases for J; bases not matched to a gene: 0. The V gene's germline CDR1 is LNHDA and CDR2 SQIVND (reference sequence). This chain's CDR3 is CASSIGTGNYGYTF. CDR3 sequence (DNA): TGTGCCAGTAGTATAGGGACAGGGAACTATGGCTACACCTTC.

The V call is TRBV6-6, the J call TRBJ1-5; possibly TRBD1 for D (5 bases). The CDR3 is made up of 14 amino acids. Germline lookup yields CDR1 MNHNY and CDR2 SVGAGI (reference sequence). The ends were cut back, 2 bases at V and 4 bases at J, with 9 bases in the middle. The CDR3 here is CASSYPGGNQPQHF. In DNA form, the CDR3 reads TGTGCCAGCAGTTACCCGGGGGGGAATCAGCCCCAGCATTTT.

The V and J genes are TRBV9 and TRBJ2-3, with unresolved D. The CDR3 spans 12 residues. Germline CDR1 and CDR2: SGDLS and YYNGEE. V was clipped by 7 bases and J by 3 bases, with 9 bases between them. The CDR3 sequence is CASVPGTDTQYF. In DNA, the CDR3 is TGTGCCAGCGTTCCAGGTACAGATACGCAGTATTTT.

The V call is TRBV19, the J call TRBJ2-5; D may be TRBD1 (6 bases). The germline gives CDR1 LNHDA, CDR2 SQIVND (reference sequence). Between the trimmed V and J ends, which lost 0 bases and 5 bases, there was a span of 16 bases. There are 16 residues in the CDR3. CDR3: CASSIDSGRGLETQYF. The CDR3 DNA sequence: TGTGCCAGTAGTATAGATTCTGGCAGGGGTTTGGAGACCCAGTACTTC.

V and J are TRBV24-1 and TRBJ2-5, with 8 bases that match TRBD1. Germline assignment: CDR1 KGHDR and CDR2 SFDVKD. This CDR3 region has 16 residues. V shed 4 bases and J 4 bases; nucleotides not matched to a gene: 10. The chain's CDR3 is CATSEQDRGGGETQYF. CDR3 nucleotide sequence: TGTGCCACCAGTGAACAAGACAGGGGCGGCGGAGAGACCCAGTACTTC.

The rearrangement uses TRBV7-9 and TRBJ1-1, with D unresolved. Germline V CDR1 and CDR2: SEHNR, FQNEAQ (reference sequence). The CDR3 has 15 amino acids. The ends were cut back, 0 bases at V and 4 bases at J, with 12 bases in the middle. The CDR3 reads CASSLAETRFTEAFF. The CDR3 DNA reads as TGTGCCAGCAGCTTAGCAGAGACACGGTTCACTGAAGCTTTCTTT.

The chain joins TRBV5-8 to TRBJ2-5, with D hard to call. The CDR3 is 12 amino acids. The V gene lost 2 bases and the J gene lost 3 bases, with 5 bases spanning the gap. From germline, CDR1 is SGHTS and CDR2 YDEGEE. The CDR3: CASSFAKETQYF. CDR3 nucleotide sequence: TGTGCCAGCAGCTTCGCAAAAGAGACCCAGTACTTC.

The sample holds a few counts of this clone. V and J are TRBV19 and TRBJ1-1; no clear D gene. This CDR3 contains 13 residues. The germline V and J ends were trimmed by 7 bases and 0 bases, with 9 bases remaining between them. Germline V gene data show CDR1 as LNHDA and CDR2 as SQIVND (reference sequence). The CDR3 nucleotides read TGTGCCAGTACAGACATGATGAACACTGAAGCTTTCTTT. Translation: CASTDMMNTEAFF.

The CDR3 DNA is TGTGCCAGCGGCGCGGGGGTGAACACTGAAGCTTTCTTT. This translates into CASGAGVNTEAFF. This chain connects TRBV12-3 or TRBV12-4 to TRBJ1-1; a possible D gene is TRBD1 (5 bases). CDR3 length equals 13 residues. Trimming shortened V by 8 bases and J by 0 bases, and 10 bases separated the two germline ends.

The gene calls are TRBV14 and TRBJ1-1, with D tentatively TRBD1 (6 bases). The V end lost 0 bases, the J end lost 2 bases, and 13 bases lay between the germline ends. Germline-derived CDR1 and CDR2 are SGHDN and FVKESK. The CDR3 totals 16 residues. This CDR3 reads CASSQDLGRGNTEAFF. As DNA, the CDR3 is TGTGCCAGCAGCCAAGATCTGGGCAGGGGTAACACTGAAGCTTTCTTT.

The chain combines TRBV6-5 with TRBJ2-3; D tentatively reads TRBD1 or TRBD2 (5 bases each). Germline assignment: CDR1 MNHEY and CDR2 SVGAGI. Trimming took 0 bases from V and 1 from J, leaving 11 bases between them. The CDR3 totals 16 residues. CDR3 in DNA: TGTGCCAGCAGTTACTCAGGGGCCGGGGGCACAGATACGCAGTATTTT. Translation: CASSYSGAGGTDTQYF.

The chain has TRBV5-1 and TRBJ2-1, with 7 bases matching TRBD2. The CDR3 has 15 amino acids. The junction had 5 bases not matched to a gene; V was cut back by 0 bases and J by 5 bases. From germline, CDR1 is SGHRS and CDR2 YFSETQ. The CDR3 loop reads CASSLDGGRHNEQFF. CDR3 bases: TGCGCCAGCAGCTTGGATGGCGGGAGACACAATGAGCAGTTCTTC.

CDR3: CASSPLAGGYNEQFF. CDR3 coding DNA: TGTGCCAGCAGCCCGCTAGCGGGAGGCTACAATGAGCAGTTCTTC. This chain connects TRBV28 to TRBJ2-1; 11 nucleotides line up with TRBD2. In germline, CDR1 is MDHEN, CDR2 SYDVKM. The J segment lost 3 bases and the V segment lost 6 bases, leaving 4 bases of the junction unmatched. This CDR3 region has 15 residues.

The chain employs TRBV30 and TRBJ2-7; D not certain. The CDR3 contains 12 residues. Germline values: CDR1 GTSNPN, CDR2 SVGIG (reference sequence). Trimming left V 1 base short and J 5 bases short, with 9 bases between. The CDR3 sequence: CAWSAPADEQYF. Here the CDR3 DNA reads TGTGCCTGGAGTGCCCCGGCGGACGAGCAGTACTTC.